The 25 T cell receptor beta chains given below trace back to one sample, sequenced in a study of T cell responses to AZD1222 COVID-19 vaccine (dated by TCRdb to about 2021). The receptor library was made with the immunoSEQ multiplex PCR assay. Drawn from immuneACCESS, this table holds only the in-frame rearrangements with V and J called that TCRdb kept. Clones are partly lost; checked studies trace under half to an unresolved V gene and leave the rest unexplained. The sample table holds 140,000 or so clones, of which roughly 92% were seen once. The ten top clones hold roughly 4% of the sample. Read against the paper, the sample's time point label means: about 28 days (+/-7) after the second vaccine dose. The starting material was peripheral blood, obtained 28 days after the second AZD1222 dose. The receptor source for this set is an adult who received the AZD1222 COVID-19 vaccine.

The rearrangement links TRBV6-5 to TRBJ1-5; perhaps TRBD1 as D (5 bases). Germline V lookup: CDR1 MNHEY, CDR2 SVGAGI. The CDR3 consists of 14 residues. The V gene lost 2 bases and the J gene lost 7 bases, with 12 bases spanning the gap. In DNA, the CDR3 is TGTGCCAGCAGTTACAGCCAGGGCAGGCAGCCCCAGCATTTT. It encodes CASSYSQGRQPQHF.

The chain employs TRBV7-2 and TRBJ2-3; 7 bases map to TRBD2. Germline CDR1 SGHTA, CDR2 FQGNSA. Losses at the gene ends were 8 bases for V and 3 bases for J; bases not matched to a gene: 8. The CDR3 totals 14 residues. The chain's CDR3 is CASGGRLVTDTQYF. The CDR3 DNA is TGTGCCAGCGGCGGGAGATTGGTAACAGATACGCAGTATTTT.

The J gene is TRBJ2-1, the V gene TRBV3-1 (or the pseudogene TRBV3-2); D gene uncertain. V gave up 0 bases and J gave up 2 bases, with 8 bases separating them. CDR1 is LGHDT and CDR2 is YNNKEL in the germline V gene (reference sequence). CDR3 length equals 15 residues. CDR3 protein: CASSQESRPYNEQFF. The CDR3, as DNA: TGTGCCAGCAGCCAAGAGTCTCGCCCCTACAATGAGCAGTTCTTC.

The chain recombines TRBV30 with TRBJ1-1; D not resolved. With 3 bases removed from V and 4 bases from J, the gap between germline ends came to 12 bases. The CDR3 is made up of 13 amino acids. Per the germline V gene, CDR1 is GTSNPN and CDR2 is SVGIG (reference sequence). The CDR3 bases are TGTGCCTGGAGATTGGCGTTGGGCACTGAAGCTTTCTTT. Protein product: CAWRLALGTEAFF. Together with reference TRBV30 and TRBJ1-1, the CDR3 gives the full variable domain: SQTIHQWPATLVQPVGSPLSLECTVEGTSNPNLYWYRQAAGRGLQLLFYSVGIGQISSEVPQNLSASRPQDRQFILSSKKLLLSDSGFYLCAWRLALGTEAFFGQGTRLTVV.

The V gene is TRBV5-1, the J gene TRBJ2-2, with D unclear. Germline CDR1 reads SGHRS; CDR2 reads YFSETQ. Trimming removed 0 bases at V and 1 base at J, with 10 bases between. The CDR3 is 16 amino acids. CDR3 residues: CASSLVAARNTGELFF. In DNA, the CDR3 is TGCGCCAGCAGCTTGGTGGCCGCCAGGAACACCGGGGAGCTGTTTTTT.

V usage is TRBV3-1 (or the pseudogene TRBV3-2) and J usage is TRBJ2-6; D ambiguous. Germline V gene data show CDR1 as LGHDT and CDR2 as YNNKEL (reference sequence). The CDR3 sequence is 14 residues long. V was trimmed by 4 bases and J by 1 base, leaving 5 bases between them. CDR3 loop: CASSRDSGANVLTF. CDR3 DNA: TGTGCCAGCAGCCGAGATTCTGGGGCCAACGTCCTGACTTTC.

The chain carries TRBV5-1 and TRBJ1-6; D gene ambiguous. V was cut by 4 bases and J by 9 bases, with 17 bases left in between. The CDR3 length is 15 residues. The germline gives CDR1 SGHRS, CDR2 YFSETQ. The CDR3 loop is CASSPRPDPRSPLHF. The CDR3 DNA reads TGCGCCAGCAGCCCGAGACCAGATCCGCGTTCACCCCTCCACTTT.

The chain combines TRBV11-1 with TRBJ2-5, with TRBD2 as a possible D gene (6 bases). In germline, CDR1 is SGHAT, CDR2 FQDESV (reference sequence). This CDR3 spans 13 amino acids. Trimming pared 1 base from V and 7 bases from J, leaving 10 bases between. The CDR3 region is CASSLEQEGTQYF. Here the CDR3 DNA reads TGTGCCAGCAGCTTAGAACAGGAGGGGACCCAGTACTTC.

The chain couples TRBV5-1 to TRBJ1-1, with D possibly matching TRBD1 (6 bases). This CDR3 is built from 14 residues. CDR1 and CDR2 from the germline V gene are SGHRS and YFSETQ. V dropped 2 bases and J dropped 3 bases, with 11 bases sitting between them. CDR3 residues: CASSLNRGDTEAFF. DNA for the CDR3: TGCGCCAGCAGCTTAAATAGGGGGGACACTGAAGCTTTCTTT.

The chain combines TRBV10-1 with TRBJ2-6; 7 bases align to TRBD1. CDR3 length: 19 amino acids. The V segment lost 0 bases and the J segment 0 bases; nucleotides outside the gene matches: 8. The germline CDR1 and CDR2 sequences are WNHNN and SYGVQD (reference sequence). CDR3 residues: CASSESRAGGSSGANVLTF. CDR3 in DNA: TGCGCCAGCAGTGAGTCAAGGGCAGGGGGTAGCTCTGGGGCCAACGTCCTGACTTTC.

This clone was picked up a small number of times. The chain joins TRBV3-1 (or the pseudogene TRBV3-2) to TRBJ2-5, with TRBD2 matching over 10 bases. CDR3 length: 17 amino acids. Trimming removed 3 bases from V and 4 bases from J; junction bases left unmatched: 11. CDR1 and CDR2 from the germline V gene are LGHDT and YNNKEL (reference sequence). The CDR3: CASSQALGLADRETQYF. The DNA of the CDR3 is TGTGCCAGCAGCCAGGCCCTAGGACTAGCGGATCGAGAGACCCAGTACTTC.

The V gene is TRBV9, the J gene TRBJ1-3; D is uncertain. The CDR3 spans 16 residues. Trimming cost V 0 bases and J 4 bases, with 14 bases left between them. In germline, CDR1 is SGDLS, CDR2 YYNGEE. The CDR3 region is CASSVEPGWLGNTIYF. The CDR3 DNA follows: TGTGCCAGCAGCGTAGAGCCGGGGTGGTTAGGAAACACCATATATTTT.

The CDR3 protein is CASSPGGSQPQHF. In DNA form, the CDR3 reads TGTGCCAGCAGTCCAGGGGGAAGTCAGCCCCAGCATTTT. The J gene is TRBJ1-5, the V gene TRBV12-3 or TRBV12-4; 7 nucleotides agree with TRBD1. J gave up 6 bases and V 5 bases, and 4 bases lay outside the gene matches. This CDR3 is built from 13 residues.

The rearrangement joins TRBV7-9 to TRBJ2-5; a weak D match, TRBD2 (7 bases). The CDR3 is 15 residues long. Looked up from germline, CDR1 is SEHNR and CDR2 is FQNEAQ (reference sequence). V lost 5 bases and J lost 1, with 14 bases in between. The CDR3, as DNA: TGTGCCAGCAGCGAAGGGGGGGTTTTCCAAGAGACCCAGTACTTC. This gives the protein CASSEGGVFQETQYF.

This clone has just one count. For the CDR3, the DNA is TGTGCCAGCAGGGAGTACTTGAACACTGAAGCTTTCTTT. Protein sequence: CASREYLNTEAFF. This chain links TRBV6-6 with TRBJ1-1; D not certain. V lost 6 bases and J 0 bases, leaving 8 bases between the germline ends. The CDR3 covers 13 residues. Per germline, CDR1 MNHNY and CDR2 SVGAGI (reference sequence).

CDR3 in DNA: TGTGCCAGCAGTTACTCGATAGCAGGACGCTACAATGAGCAGTTCTTC. Translated: CASSYSIAGRYNEQFF. The rearrangement links TRBV6-5 to TRBJ2-1, with D hard to call. CDR3 length: 16 amino acids. V was pared by 0 bases and J by 3 bases, with 12 bases between. The germline CDR1 and CDR2 sequences are MNHEY and SVGAGI.

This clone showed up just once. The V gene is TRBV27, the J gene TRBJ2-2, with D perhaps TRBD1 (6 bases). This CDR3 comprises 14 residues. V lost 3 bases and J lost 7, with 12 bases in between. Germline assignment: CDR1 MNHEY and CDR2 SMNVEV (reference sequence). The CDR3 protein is CASSLDSPLGELFF. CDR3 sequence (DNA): TGTGCCAGCAGTTTGGACAGTCCACTCGGGGAGCTGTTTTTT.

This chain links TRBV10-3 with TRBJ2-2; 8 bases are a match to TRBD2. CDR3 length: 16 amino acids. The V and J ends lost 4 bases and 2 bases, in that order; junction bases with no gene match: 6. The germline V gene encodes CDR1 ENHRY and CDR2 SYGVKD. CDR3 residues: CAISVQLAVNTGELFF. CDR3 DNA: TGTGCCATCAGTGTGCAACTAGCGGTAAACACCGGGGAGCTGTTTTTT.

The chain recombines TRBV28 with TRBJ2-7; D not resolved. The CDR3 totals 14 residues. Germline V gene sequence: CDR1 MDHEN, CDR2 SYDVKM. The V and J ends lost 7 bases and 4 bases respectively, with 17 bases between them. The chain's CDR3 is CASTMDAARYEQYF. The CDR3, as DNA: TGTGCCAGCACGATGGACGCCGCCAGGTACGAGCAGTACTTC.

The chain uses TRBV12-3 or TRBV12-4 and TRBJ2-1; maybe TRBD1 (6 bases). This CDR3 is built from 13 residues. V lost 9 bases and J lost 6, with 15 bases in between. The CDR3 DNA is TGTGCCAGTATACCTCCAGGGGCCAATGAGCAGTTCTTC. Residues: CASIPPGANEQFF.

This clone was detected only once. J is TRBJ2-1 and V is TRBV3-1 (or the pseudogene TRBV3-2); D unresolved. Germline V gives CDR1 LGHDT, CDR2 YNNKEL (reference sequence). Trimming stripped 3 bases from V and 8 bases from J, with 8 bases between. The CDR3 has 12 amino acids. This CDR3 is CASSHWTDEQFF. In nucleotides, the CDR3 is TGTGCCAGCAGCCATTGGACGGATGAGCAGTTCTTC.

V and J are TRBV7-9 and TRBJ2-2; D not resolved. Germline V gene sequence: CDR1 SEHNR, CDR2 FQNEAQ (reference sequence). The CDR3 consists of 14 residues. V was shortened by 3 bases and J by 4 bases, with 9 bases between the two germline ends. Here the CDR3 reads CASSFSSLTGELFF. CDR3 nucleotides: TGTGCCAGCAGCTTTAGCTCTCTCACCGGGGAGCTGTTTTTT.

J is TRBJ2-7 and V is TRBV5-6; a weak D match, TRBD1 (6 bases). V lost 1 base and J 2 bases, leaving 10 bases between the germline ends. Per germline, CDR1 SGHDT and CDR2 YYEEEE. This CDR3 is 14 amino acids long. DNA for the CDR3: TGTGCCAGCAGCTTGAACAGGGCAACCTACGAGCAGTACTTC. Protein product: CASSLNRATYEQYF.

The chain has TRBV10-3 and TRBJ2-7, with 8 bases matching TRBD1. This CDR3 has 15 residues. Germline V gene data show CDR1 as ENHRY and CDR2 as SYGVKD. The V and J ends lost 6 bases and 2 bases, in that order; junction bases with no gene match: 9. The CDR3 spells CAIRAGRGQAYEQYF. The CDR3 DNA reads TGTGCCATCAGGGCCGGCAGGGGGCAAGCCTACGAGCAGTACTTC.

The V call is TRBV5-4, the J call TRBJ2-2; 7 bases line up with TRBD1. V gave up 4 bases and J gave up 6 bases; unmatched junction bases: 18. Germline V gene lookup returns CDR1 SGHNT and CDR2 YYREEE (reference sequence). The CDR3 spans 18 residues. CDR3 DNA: TGTGCCAGCAGCCGCGATCCAGACAGGGTGGGGAGAGCCGGGGAGCTGTTTTTT. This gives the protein CASSRDPDRVGRAGELFF.